The clone carrying this T cell receptor (beta chain) was found a few times. Its antigen is as yet unknown. This sample was included in a study of blood T cells in healthy people across ages. Study results and limitations: It was held that the diversity estimates obtained from one million T cells were underestimates. The study found more naive CD4+ cells and higher diversity in long-lived than aged donors.

Sample-barcoded 5' priming and a J-beta primer mix drove a second PCR of roughly 6 to 12 cycles. The template-switch adaptor was a 5' adaptor with 12 random nucleotides. It tagged each cDNA molecule. TCRdb fed the 5' RACE reads into MiXCR, producing one record per CDR3 protein. The data show about 690,000 distinct CDR3 sequences, roughly 43% seen once. Isolation recovered at least 6.5 million PBMCs from every sample. The CDR3 has 15 residues. V was pared by 2 bases and J by 2 bases, with 13 bases between. Germline V CDR1 and CDR2: MNHEY, SVGAGI. This TCR was sampled from an older man in good health. Sample: blood. The chain is built from TRBV6-5 and TRBJ2-7, with D possibly being TRBD1 (7 bases). The chain's CDR3 is CASSYRPRGAYEQYF. CDR3 nucleotides: TGTGCCAGCAGTTACCGGCCCAGGGGGGCCTACGAGCAGTACTTC.